This T cell receptor (beta chain) was observed in a study of cytomegalovirus exposure and HLA in healthy donors. In the PCR, 60 Vbeta and 13 Jbeta primers were used. Here immunoSEQ multiplex PCR was the method, and the copy in TCRdb shows in-frame clones only, minus some. Counted here are 55,000 to 75,000 clones, just under 75% occurring once; the ten biggest clones make up about 7%. Losses at the gene ends were 7 bases for V and 8 bases for J; bases not matched to a gene: 6. The CDR3 consists of 13 residues. Germline loops: CDR1 SGHTS, CDR2 YDEGEE. J is TRBJ2-1 and V is TRBV5-8; 10 bases match TRBD1. Source material: PBMCs. This TCR was sampled from a man aged 30 to 39 in good health and CMV-seropositive. This CDR3 is CASRDRGHDEQFF. The CDR3 DNA reads TGTGCCAGCCGGGACAGGGGTCACGATGAGCAGTTCTTC.